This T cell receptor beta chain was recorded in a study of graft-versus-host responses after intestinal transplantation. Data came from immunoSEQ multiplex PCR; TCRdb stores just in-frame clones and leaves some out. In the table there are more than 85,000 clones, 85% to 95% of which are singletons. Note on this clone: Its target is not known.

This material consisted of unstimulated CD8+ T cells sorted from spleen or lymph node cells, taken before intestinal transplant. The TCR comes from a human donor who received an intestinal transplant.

The CDR3 region is CASSFLGSNTEAFF. The CDR3 DNA reads as TGTGCCAGCAGCTTTCTGGGGTCGAACACTGAAGCTTTCTTT. The V and J genes are TRBV7-2 and TRBJ1-1; no firm D call. The CDR3 loop spans 14 amino acids. The ends were cut back, 3 bases at V and 1 base at J, with 9 bases in the middle. Per the germline V gene, CDR1 is SGHTA and CDR2 is FQGNSA.